The 5 T cell receptor beta chains given below trace back to one sample, sequenced in a study of blood T cell repertoires in COVID-19. Sequencing used immunoSEQ multiplex PCR; TCRdb keeps in-frame clones, though not all of them. The sample includes about 29,000 clones, around 85% of them seen just once. Sequencing was done on a sample of peripheral blood. The receptor set was obtained from a human donor with active COVID-19. The donor label of this sample is uncertain.

The V and J genes are TRBV3-1 (or the pseudogene TRBV3-2) and TRBJ2-7; 10 nucleotides match TRBD2. Per germline, CDR1 LGHDT and CDR2 YNNKEL (reference sequence). This CDR3 is 15 amino acids long. Trimming at V came to 6 bases and at J to 4 bases, leaving 9 bases not matched to a gene. The CDR3 DNA is TGTGCCAGCAGTCAGAGCGGGGGGGCCTGGTACGAGCAGTACTTC. Protein product: CASSQSGGAWYEQYF.

The V call is TRBV7-9, the J call TRBJ2-2; 10 bases fit TRBD2. Germline CDR1 reads SEHNR; CDR2 reads FQNEAQ (reference sequence). The CDR3 contains 14 residues. Trimming took 6 bases from V and 3 from J; bases not matched to a gene: 1. The CDR3 nucleotides are TGTGCCAGCAGGCTAGCGGGAGACACCGGGGAGCTGTTTTTT. Translated, it gives CASRLAGDTGELFF.

Written as DNA, the CDR3 is TGCGCCAGCAGCTTGAAAGGGGCCGACACAGATACGCAGTATTTT. It is translated as CASSLKGADTDTQYF. The genes are TRBV5-1 and TRBJ2-3, with D possibly matching TRBD1 (5 bases). The V and J ends lost 1 base and 2 bases respectively, with 11 bases between them. CDR1 and CDR2 (germline): SGHRS, YFSETQ. This CDR3 has 15 amino acids.

J is TRBJ1-1 and V is TRBV10-3; unclear D gene. The ends were cut back, 2 bases at V and 4 bases at J, with 11 bases in the middle. Germline-derived CDR1 and CDR2 are ENHRY and SYGVKD. The CDR3 sequence is 14 residues long. The CDR3 nucleotides read TGTGCCATCAGTGAGAGGTCACCAGGCACTGAAGCTTTCTTT. It translates to CAISERSPGTEAFF.

The genes are TRBV19 and TRBJ2-2, with 15 positions matching TRBD2. J was trimmed by 4 bases and V by 6 bases; bases with no gene match: 6. This CDR3 spans 17 amino acids. Germline V gives CDR1 LNHDA, CDR2 SQIVND (reference sequence). The CDR3 reads CASSGLAGGPSTGELFF. The CDR3 DNA sequence: TGTGCCAGTAGCGGACTAGCGGGAGGGCCGAGCACCGGGGAGCTGTTTTTT.